Following are 6 T cell receptor beta chains from one sample sequenced in a study of prognosis after radiotherapy for stage I lung cancer. The TCR beta CDR3 region was amplified from genomic DNA, with two rounds of multiplex PCR being used for the amplification. Primers specific to each TRBV and TRBJ gene drove first-round PCR. TCRdb re-called the multiplex PCR reads through MiXCR, storing one row per CDR3 protein. The table records around 30,000 distinct CDR3 sequences, 32% of them present only once. This material consisted of PBMCs, taken before or after stereotactic body radiation therapy (not recorded which). Receptors were obtained from a donor aged 50 or older with non-small cell lung cancer.

This clonotype was seen repeatedly, ten times or more. This chain uses TRBV5-8 with TRBJ1-2, with TRBD1 matching over 10 bases. This CDR3 comprises 16 residues. Trimming removed 4 bases from V and 6 bases from J; junction bases left unmatched: 12. Looked up from germline, CDR1 is SGHTS and CDR2 is YDEGEE. The CDR3 nucleotides are TGTGCCAGCAGCACCCACCTAGGACAGGGGGTAAATGGCTACACCTTC. Translated: CASSTHLGQGVNGYTF. Using reference TRBV5-8 and TRBJ1-2 for the parts outside the CDR3, the full variable domain is EAGVTQSPTHLIKTRGQQATLRCSPISGHTSVYWYQQALGLGLQFLLWYDEGEERNRGNFPPRFSGRQFPNYSSELNVNALELEDSALYLCASSTHLGQGVNGYTFGSGTRLTVV.

This clonotype has a count of ten or more. The rearrangement links TRBV19 to TRBJ1-5, with a possible D match to TRBD1 (6 bases). Per the germline V gene, CDR1 is LNHDA and CDR2 is SQIVND (reference sequence). The CDR3 length is 17 residues. Trimming took 8 bases from V and 5 from J, leaving 25 bases between them. In nucleotides, the CDR3 is TGTGCCAGTGAAGAGGGCGAAGGGGCGGGACATTATCAGCCCCAGCATTTT. As protein: CASEEGEGAGHYQPQHF.

This clonotype occurred many times. The J gene is TRBJ2-1, the V gene TRBV20-1, with 7 bases aligning to TRBD1. V gave up 4 bases and J gave up 2 bases; unmatched junction bases: 5. Germline CDR1 DFQATT, CDR2 SNEGSKA (reference sequence). This CDR3 has 14 amino acids. The CDR3 bases are TGCAGTGCTATCTCCGGGACAGCCTACAATGAGCAGTTCTTC. Its protein product is CSAISGTAYNEQFF.

This clonotype has ten or more counts. The chain uses TRBV7-2 and TRBJ2-1; D remains ambiguous. The CDR3 length is 13 residues. The V end lost 4 bases, the J end lost 7 bases, and 11 bases lay between the germline ends. CDR1 is SGHTA and CDR2 is FQGNSA in the germline V gene. This CDR3 is CASSWSPPNEQFF. The DNA of the CDR3 is TGTGCCAGCAGCTGGTCCCCCCCAAATGAGCAGTTCTTC.

This chain joins TRBV12-3 or TRBV12-4 and TRBJ1-1; no firm D call. V lost 4 bases to trimming and J lost 5 bases, with 14 bases between them. The CDR3 contains 14 residues. The chain's CDR3 is CASSSIDVRTEAFF. The DNA of the CDR3 is TGTGCCAGCAGTTCTATTGATGTGCGAACTGAAGCTTTCTTT.

The table lists this clonotype with many counts. The CDR3, as DNA: TGTGCCAGTATGTTTACGAACGAGCAGTACTTC. The encoded protein is CASMFTNEQYF. The rearrangement links TRBV2 to TRBJ2-7; D is ambiguous. The V end lost 9 bases, the J end lost 5 bases, and 11 bases lay between the germline ends. CDR1 SNHLY and CDR2 FYNNEI come from the germline V gene. There are 11 residues in the CDR3.